Reported below is one T cell receptor beta chain. This sample is drawn from a study of regulatory T cells in long-lasting Graves disease. Through Arm-PCR of CDR3 regions and iRepertoire HTBI primers, TCR beta libraries were built. TCRdb reprocessed the multiplex PCR reads via MiXCR and lists one record per CDR3 protein. The repertoire consists of over 500,000 distinct CDR3 sequences, with roughly a sixth occurring once and the leading ten covering around 12%. CDR1 DFQATT and CDR2 SNEGSKA come from the germline V gene (reference sequence). The CDR3 is 15 residues long. V lost 2 bases to trimming and J lost 4 bases, with 15 bases between them. This sample's time point: newly diagnosed GD, antithyroid drugs for less than 3 months. After RNA was extracted from PBMCs, the TCR library was made from it. These same records also appear under a second study, on T cells in Graves' hyperthyroidism and ophthalmopathy. From that paper: With the HTBI primer set, the TCR CDR3 went through a first round of RT-PCR. Most thyroid clonotypes expanded above 0.001 were also detected in blood.

Material: peripheral blood mononuclear cells (PBMCs), obtained at new diagnosis, from a patient treated with antithyroid drugs. The J gene is TRBJ1-3, the V gene TRBV20-1; D gene unclear. This TCR was recovered from a man aged 18 to 29 with Graves disease. CDR3 in amino acids: CSARRLRDHGNTIYF. The CDR3 DNA is TGCAGTGCTAGAAGACTCCGCGACCACGGAAACACCATATATTTT.